This T cell receptor beta chain appears in the sequencing data of a study of blood T cell repertoires in COVID-19. This clone came up a few times. Produced via immunoSEQ multiplex PCR; TCRdb's table is partial and in-frame only. The sample yields about 380,000 clones, more than 80% seen once. Germline loops: CDR1 KGHSH, CDR2 LQKENI. V lost 0 bases to trimming and J lost 6 bases, with 11 bases between them. CDR3 length: 14 amino acids. The sequence derives from a middle-aged man with acute or convalescent COVID-19. The rearrangement uses TRBV18 and TRBJ1-2; D uncertain. Sequenced: peripheral blood. CDR3 amino acids: CASSPPPGTDGYTF. In DNA form, the CDR3 reads TGTGCCAGCTCACCACCCCCGGGAACTGATGGCTACACCTTC.